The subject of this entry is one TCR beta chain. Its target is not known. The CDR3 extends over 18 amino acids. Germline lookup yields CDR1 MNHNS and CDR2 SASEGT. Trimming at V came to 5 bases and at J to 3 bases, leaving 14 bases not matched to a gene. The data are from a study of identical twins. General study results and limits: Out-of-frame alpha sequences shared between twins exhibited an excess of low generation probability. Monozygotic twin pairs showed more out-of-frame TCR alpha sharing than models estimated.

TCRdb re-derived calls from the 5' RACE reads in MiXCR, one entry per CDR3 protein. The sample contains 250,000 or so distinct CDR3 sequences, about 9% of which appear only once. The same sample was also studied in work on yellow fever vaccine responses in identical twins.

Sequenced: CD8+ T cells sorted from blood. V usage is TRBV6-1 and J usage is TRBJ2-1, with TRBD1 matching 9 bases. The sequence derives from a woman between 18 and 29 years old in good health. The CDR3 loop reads CASSPSGQDRGDYNEQFF. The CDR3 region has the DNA TGTGCCAGCAGTCCTAGCGGTCAGGACAGGGGCGACTACAATGAGCAGTTCTTC.